A single sample is the source of the 3 T cell receptor beta chains below, sequenced in a study of T cells after yellow fever vaccination. TCRdb reprocessed the 5' RACE reads with MiXCR, giving one entry per CDR3 protein. Among 200,000 to 250,000 distinct CDR3 sequences listed, about 7.1% were seen once. The starting material was CD4+ T cells sorted from PBMCs, obtained 15 days after the yellow fever booster vaccination. The origin of the receptors is a man aged 30 to 39 who received the YFV17D yellow fever vaccine.

In its sample, this clonotype was seen many times. J is TRBJ2-1 and V is TRBV27; D not resolved. The V and J ends lost 0 bases and 6 bases respectively, with 9 bases between them. Germline assignment: CDR1 MNHEY and CDR2 SMNVEV (reference sequence). The CDR3 runs to 14 residues. The chain's CDR3 is CASSLSIRANEQFF. The CDR3 nucleotides read TGTGCCAGCAGTTTATCGATTAGGGCCAATGAGCAGTTCTTC.

This clonotype was seen a few times. This sequence joins TRBV2 and TRBJ2-7, with D unclear. The V gene's germline CDR1 is SNHLY and CDR2 FYNNEI. The CDR3 length is 13 residues. Deletions cut 6 bases from V and 9 bases from J, with 18 bases between. The CDR3 coding sequence is TGTGCCAGCAGAGCCCAGACCACCCCTCGGCAGTACTTC. Residues: CASRAQTTPRQYF. The variable domain in full, with the rest retrieved from reference TRBV2 and TRBJ2-7, is EPEVTQTPSHQVTQMGQEVILRCVPISNHLYFYWYRQILGQKVEFLVSFYNNEISEKSEIFDDQFSVERPDGSNFTLKIRSTKLEDSAMYFCASRAQTTPRQYFGPGTRLTVT.

This clonotype was counted ten times or more. The chain combines TRBV20-1 with TRBJ2-3, with 8 bases aligning to TRBD1. The CDR3 sequence is 15 residues long. The ends lost 4 bases at V and 0 bases at J; junction bases unmatched: 6. Germline CDR1 and CDR2: DFQATT and SNEGSKA (reference sequence). CDR3 protein: CSANRQGISTDTQYF. The CDR3 region has the DNA TGCAGTGCTAACCGACAGGGGATTAGCACAGATACGCAGTATTTT.